The sequence of this T cell receptor beta chain was determined in a study of blood T cell repertoires in COVID-19. Whole-study context: The United States, Italy and Spain provided the acute and convalescent COVID-19 samples. T cells, B-cell-depleted T cells, or PBMCs supplied cDNA or gDNA.

In the authors' methods: How many nucleated cells were present was estimated from reference gene primer amplification. Generated by immunoSEQ multiplex PCR, the TCRdb table keeps only in-frame clones and is missing some. V, J and clone size are those of that table, while D and trimming were read from the DNA. The table records around 72,000 clones, around 92% of them present only once. Per the germline V gene, CDR1 is SGDLS and CDR2 is YYNGEE. The CDR3 totals 17 residues. Trimming at V came to 4 bases and at J to 2 bases, leaving 7 bases not matched to a gene. The sequenced sample consisted of peripheral blood. The chain employs TRBV9 and TRBJ2-1, with TRBD2 matching 12 bases. The clonotype comes from a human donor with active COVID-19. The donor label of this sample is uncertain. The chain's CDR3 is CASSLPSGRAPYNEQFF. The CDR3 DNA reads TGTGCCAGCAGCCTCCCTAGCGGGAGGGCCCCCTACAATGAGCAGTTCTTC.